Each of the 15 T cell receptor beta chains below was sequenced from the same sample in a study of blood T cell repertoires in COVID-19. Here immunoSEQ multiplex PCR was the method, and the copy in TCRdb shows in-frame clones only, minus some. The repertoire holds approximately 310,000 clones, with around 84% as singletons. The sample comprised PBMCs or T cells enriched from blood (not recorded which). All receptors come from a woman aged 25 to 39 who had been exposed to COVID-19.

The chain employs TRBV28 and TRBJ1-2; D is uncertain. The CDR3 has 16 residues. Trimming left V 6 bases short and J 6 bases short, with 23 bases between. The germline CDR1 and CDR2 sequences are MDHEN and SYDVKM. The CDR3 region is CASSLPRRSPRDGYTF. CDR3 DNA sequence: TGTGCCAGCAGCCTTCCTAGACGATCGCCCCGCGATGGCTACACCTTC.

The sample holds a few counts of this clone. The V call is TRBV4-1, the J call TRBJ2-1; 7 bases line up with TRBD2. This CDR3 has 17 residues. Germline assignment: CDR1 MGHRA and CDR2 YSYEKL. Trimming at V came to 0 bases and at J to 9 bases, leaving 14 bases not matched to a gene. CDR3 in DNA: TGCGCCAGCAGCCAAGACTTGGAGACTAGCCTAAGGGGTGAGCAGTTCTTC. It is translated as CASSQDLETSLRGEQFF.

The rearrangement joins TRBV11-1 to TRBJ2-7; 7 nucleotides align to TRBD2. Germline V gene lookup returns CDR1 SGHAT and CDR2 FQDESV (reference sequence). With 3 bases clipped from V and 3 bases from J, the junction kept 11 bases outside the gene matches. The CDR3 length is 16 residues. The CDR3 DNA reads as TGTGCCAGCAGCTTCCCCTTGGGCGGGAGTGACTACGAGCAGTACTTC. It specifies CASSFPLGGSDYEQYF.

This clone was recorded a few times. The chain combines TRBV11-2 with TRBJ1-2; 8 bases match TRBD1. Germline loops: CDR1 SGHAT, CDR2 FQNNGV. The CDR3 sequence is 15 residues long. V lost 5 bases to trimming and J lost 1 base; unmatched junction nucleotides: 6. The CDR3 DNA is TGTGCCAGCAGCAAAAACAGGGGGGGTAACTATGGCTACACCTTC. This sequence encodes CASSKNRGGNYGYTF.

This chain joins TRBV4-3 and TRBJ1-2; 9 bases align to TRBD1. This CDR3 region has 14 residues. J lost 4 bases, V lost 6 bases, and 6 bases had no gene match. Germline CDR1 is LGHNA and CDR2 is YSLEER. The CDR3 spells CASSRETGGYGYTF. CDR3 DNA sequence: TGCGCCAGCAGTAGAGAGACAGGGGGCTATGGCTACACCTTC.

V and J are TRBV13 and TRBJ2-7, with 8 nucleotides matching TRBD2. CDR1 is PRHDT and CDR2 is FYEKMQ in the germline V gene (reference sequence). After removal of 0 bases from V and 2 bases from J, the junction contained 3 bases not matched to a gene. This CDR3 region has 15 residues. In DNA, the CDR3 is TGTGCCAGCAGCTTAGGGACTAGCGATCCCTACGAGCAGTACTTC. Its translation: CASSLGTSDPYEQYF.

The V gene is TRBV6-5, the J gene TRBJ1-6, with D perhaps matching TRBD1 (5 bases). CDR1 is MNHEY and CDR2 is SVGAGI in the germline V gene. Trimming left V 0 bases short and J 7 bases short, with 13 bases between. The CDR3 runs to 16 residues. CDR3 DNA: TGTGCCAGCAGTTACTCGATAGGGGCTGTGAATTCACCCCTCCACTTT. It yields the protein CASSYSIGAVNSPLHF.

The genes are TRBV10-3 and TRBJ1-1; TRBD1 matches 9 bases. Germline values: CDR1 ENHRY, CDR2 SYGVKD. CDR3 size: 16 residues. V lost 6 bases, J lost 3 bases, and 11 bases stayed unmatched. CDR3 nucleotides: TGTGCCATCAGCCGAGCCCTCCGGACAGGGGACACTGAAGCTTTCTTT. Its protein is CAISRALRTGDTEAFF.

V and J are TRBV5-1 and TRBJ2-1, with 8 bases that match TRBD2. With 0 bases clipped from V and 7 bases from J, the junction kept 3 bases outside the gene matches. This CDR3 comprises 14 residues. The germline CDR1 and CDR2 sequences are SGHRS and YFSETQ. CDR3 loop: CASSLGGLGNEQFF. The CDR3 nucleotides read TGCGCCAGCAGCTTGGGGGGACTAGGTAATGAGCAGTTCTTC.

J is TRBJ2-2 and V is TRBV15; 7 positions agree with TRBD1. CDR1 and CDR2 from the germline V gene are LNHNV and YYDKDF (reference sequence). The length of the CDR3 is 18 residues. V was pared by 3 bases and J by 4 bases, with 14 bases of the junction left unmatched. The CDR3 protein is CATSRDPTGLGLTGELFF. CDR3 in DNA: TGTGCCACCAGCAGGGACCCGACAGGGTTGGGGCTCACCGGGGAGCTGTTTTTT.

The genes are TRBV2 and TRBJ2-7; maybe TRBD2 (6 bases). With 8 bases removed from V and 2 bases from J, the gap between germline ends came to 22 bases. Germline V gene data show CDR1 as SNHLY and CDR2 as FYNNEI. The CDR3 is made up of 16 amino acids. CDR3 coding DNA: TGTGCCAGCTTCTTTTTCCAAAGCGGGCGGGCCTACGAGCAGTACTTC. Translating gives CASFFFQSGRAYEQYF.

This clone has ten or more counts. The chain links TRBV28 to TRBJ1-4; maybe TRBD1 (6 bases). Trimming took off 6 bases at V and 8 bases at J, with 10 bases between the two ends. Per the germline V gene, CDR1 is MDHEN and CDR2 is SYDVKM. The CDR3 has 12 amino acids. The CDR3 loop reads CASRGTKEKLFF. The CDR3 DNA reads as TGTGCCAGCAGGGGGACAAAGGAAAAACTGTTTTTT.

V usage is TRBV5-1 and J usage is TRBJ1-6, with D hard to call. There are 15 residues in the CDR3. Germline CDR1 is SGHRS and CDR2 is YFSETQ. V was trimmed by 0 bases and J by 0 bases, leaving 4 bases between them. The CDR3, as DNA: TGCGCCAGCAGCTTGGGTAACTCCTATAATTCACCCCTCCACTTT. It translates to CASSLGNSYNSPLHF.

The rearrangement joins TRBV10-3 to TRBJ2-2; no clear D gene. The CDR3 covers 14 residues. V lost 5 bases and J lost 2, with 9 bases in between. Germline V lookup: CDR1 ENHRY, CDR2 SYGVKD. CDR3 region: CAISLTANTGELFF. In DNA form, the CDR3 reads TGTGCCATCAGTTTAACAGCCAACACCGGGGAGCTGTTTTTT.

V gene TRBV9 combines with J gene TRBJ2-3; D might be TRBD1 (6 bases). Trimming pared 0 bases from V and 2 bases from J, leaving 7 bases between. Per germline, CDR1 SGDLS and CDR2 YYNGEE. CDR3 size: 14 residues. CDR3 in amino acids: CASSVGGPTDTQYF. CDR3 DNA sequence: TGTGCCAGCAGCGTAGGGGGGCCCACAGATACGCAGTATTTT.